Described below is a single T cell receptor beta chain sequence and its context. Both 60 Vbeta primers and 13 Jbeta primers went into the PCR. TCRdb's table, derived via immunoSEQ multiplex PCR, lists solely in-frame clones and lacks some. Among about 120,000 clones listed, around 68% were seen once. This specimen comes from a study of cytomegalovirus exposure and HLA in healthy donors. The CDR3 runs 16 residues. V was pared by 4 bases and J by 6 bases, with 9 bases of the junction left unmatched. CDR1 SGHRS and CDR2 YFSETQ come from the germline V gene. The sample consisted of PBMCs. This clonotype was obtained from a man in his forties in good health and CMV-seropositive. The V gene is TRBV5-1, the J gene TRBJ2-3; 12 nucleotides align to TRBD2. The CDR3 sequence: CASSLRLAGVSDTQYF. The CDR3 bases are TGCGCCAGCAGCCTCCGACTAGCGGGGGTTTCTGATACGCAGTATTTT.